The 2 T cell receptor beta chains below all came from one sample that was sequenced in a study of cytomegalovirus exposure and HLA in healthy donors (dated by TCRdb to about 2017). The method was the immunoSEQ multiplex PCR assay. The multiplex PCR relied on a mix of 60 forward primers for TCR Vbeta segments and 13 reverse primers for TCR Jbeta segments. TCRdb took over this immuneACCESS table, retaining in-frame rearrangements with V and J assigned. Such tables are incomplete; in checked studies, under half of the missing clones stem from an unresolved V gene, and the remainder is unexplained. Within this sample are approximately 170,000 clones, with approximately 86% of them counted one time only. The ten largest clones represent less than 2% of the sample. The specimen was PBMCs. Every receptor here comes from a male donor in good health and CMV-seronegative.

This chain joins TRBV19 and TRBJ1-1; 7 bases align to TRBD1. CDR3 length: 15 residues. Germline values: CDR1 LNHDA, CDR2 SQIVND (reference sequence). V dropped 8 bases and J dropped 1; count of bases not matched to a gene: 10. This CDR3 reads CASRTPGTANTEAFF. CDR3 nucleotides: TGTGCCAGTCGTACTCCGGGGACAGCGAACACTGAAGCTTTCTTT.

The CDR3 DNA is TGTGCCAGCAGCCTAGCGGGACCCACAGATACGCAGTATTTT. It codes for CASSLAGPTDTQYF. The J gene is TRBJ2-3, the V gene TRBV5-4; TRBD2 agrees at 9 bases. V trimming: 4 bases; J trimming: 2 bases; junction bases outside the gene matches: 2. The CDR3 covers 14 residues. CDR1 is SGHNT, CDR2 YYREEE, per germline (reference sequence).